A selection of T cell receptor beta chains follows, all from one sample in a study of cytomegalovirus exposure and HLA in healthy donors. Data came from immunoSEQ multiplex PCR; TCRdb stores just in-frame clones and leaves some out. The sample contains 250,000 to 400,000 clones, 88% of which appear only once. Sequencing was done on a sample of PBMCs. Every receptor here comes from a man aged 25-45 years in good health and CMV-seronegative. Both conserved end residues are part of each CDR3. Fields, in order: CDR3 protein, CDR3 DNA, J gene, V gene, CDR3 length, clone size, D gene. D genes are given only for firm matches. Size is stated for part of the rows, as once, few or many counts, or as a class when the clone is expanded.

CSVDGLWRGGNQETQYF TGCAGCGTTGACGGTCTCTGGCGGGGGGGAAACCAAGAGACCCAGTACTTC TRBJ2-5 TRBV29-1 17 few TRBD2
CASSLDRASYEQYF TGTGCCAGCTCCCTAGACAGGGCCTCCTACGAGCAGTACTTC TRBJ2-7 TRBV18 14 - TRBD1
CSVPLAGAYNEQFF TGCAGCGTCCCCCTAGCGGGGGCATACAATGAGCAGTTCTTC TRBJ2-1 TRBV29-1 14 - TRBD2
CASSQDLGTSGPYNEQFF TGCGCCAGCAGCCAAGATCTTGGGACTAGCGGACCCTACAATGAGCAGTTCTTC TRBJ2-1 TRBV4-3 18 - TRBD2
CASKRSPITEAFF TGTGCCAGCAAGAGGAGCCCTATCACTGAAGCTTTCTTT TRBJ1-1 TRBV27 13 - -
CASSPRPGRNEQFF TGTGCCAGCAGCCCTCGACCTGGGAGGAATGAGCAGTTCTTC TRBJ2-1 TRBV7-2 14 - -
CASSQDGGQQINSPLHF TGCGCCAGCAGCCAAGATGGCGGACAGCAGATTAATTCACCCCTCCACTTT TRBJ1-6 TRBV4-1 17 - -
CASSARGSGNTIYF TGTGCCAGCAGCGCCCGAGGGTCCGGAAACACCATATATTTT TRBJ1-3 TRBV14 14 - -
CASSLLRNTEAFF TGTGCCAGTTCCCTACTTAGGAACACTGAAGCTTTCTTT TRBJ1-1 TRBV19 13 - -
CSSTGGLMNTEAFF TGCAGCTCGACAGGGGGCCTTATGAACACTGAAGCTTTCTTT TRBJ1-1 TRBV29-1 14 - TRBD1
CASSALGPDYEQYF TGTGCCAGCAGTGCCTTGGGCCCGGACTACGAGCAGTACTTC TRBJ2-7 TRBV27 14 - -
CASGFSGDRTDQPQHF TGTGCCAGCGGATTTTCTGGGGACAGGACCGATCAGCCCCAGCATTTT TRBJ1-5 TRBV6-6 16 few TRBD1
CASSKLAGVRETQYF TGTGCCAGCAGCAAACTAGCGGGGGTTAGAGAGACCCAGTACTTC TRBJ2-5 TRBV6-6 15 - TRBD2
CATSRVDGALISGGYTF TGTGCCACCAGCAGAGTGGATGGGGCTCTCATCTCTGGTGGCTACACCTTC TRBJ1-2 TRBV15 17 - -
CAWSPRPPTSQSTEAFF TGTGCCTGGAGTCCCAGACCCCCGACAAGCCAGAGCACTGAAGCTTTCTTT TRBJ1-1 TRBV30 17 - -
CASSDRWATDTQYF TGTGCCAGCAGCGACCGGTGGGCCACAGATACGCAGTATTTT TRBJ2-3 TRBV7-2 14 - -
CASSPPGSGYTF TGTGCCAGCTCACCTCCAGGGTCTGGCTACACCTTC TRBJ1-2 TRBV18 12 - -
CATQQGAKNIQYF TGTGCCACTCAACAGGGTGCCAAAAACATTCAGTACTTC TRBJ2-4 TRBV25-1 13 once -
CASSPGDRGVSRELFF TGCGCCAGCAGCCCAGGCGACAGGGGTGTGAGCCGGGAGCTGTTTTTT TRBJ2-2 TRBV5-1 16 - TRBD1
CASSPIQKYTEAFF TGCGCCAGCAGCCCGATCCAGAAATACACTGAAGCTTTCTTT TRBJ1-1 TRBV4-1 14 once -
CASSLGRGSADTQYF TGCGCCAGCAGCTTGGGCAGGGGGTCGGCAGATACGCAGTATTTT TRBJ2-3 TRBV5-1 15 - TRBD1
CASSPANSGANVLTF TGTGCCAGCTCACCAGCCAACTCTGGGGCCAACGTCCTGACTTTT TRBJ2-6 TRBV18 15 - -
CASSEAADRINYGYTF TGTGCCAGCAGTGAAGCCGCCGACAGGATCAACTATGGCTACACCTTC TRBJ1-2 TRBV6-1 16 once -
CASSQQGTGNEQYF TGTGCCAGCAGTCAACAGGGGACAGGGAACGAGCAGTACTTC TRBJ2-7 TRBV27 14 - TRBD1
CASSPWTKNGYTF TGTGCCAGCAGCCCGTGGACAAAAAATGGCTACACCTTC TRBJ1-2 TRBV7-8 13 - -
CASSHPGGEYGYTF TGTGCCAGCAGCCACCCGGGAGGGGAGTACGGCTACACCTTC TRBJ1-2 TRBV14 14 - -
CASTTSTGNTGELFF TGTGCCTCAACGACCTCAACAGGGAACACCGGGGAGCTGTTTTTT TRBJ2-2 TRBV30 15 few -
CSVGGGSYEQYF TGCAGCGTTGGAGGCGGTTCCTACGAGCAGTACTTC TRBJ2-7 TRBV29-1 12 - -
CASSTDRGSNQPQHF TGTGCCAGCAGCACCGACAGGGGGAGCAATCAGCCCCAGCATTTT TRBJ1-5 TRBV7-8 15 - TRBD1
CASSLRGRGGETQYF TGCGCCAGCAGCTTGCGTGGCAGGGGCGGAGAGACCCAGTACTTC TRBJ2-5 TRBV5-1 15 - -
CSVDNGYTF TGCAGCGTTGATAATGGCTACACCTTC TRBJ1-2 TRBV29-1 9 - -
CASMMSSYNEQFF TGTGCCAGCATGATGAGCTCCTACAATGAGCAGTTCTTC TRBJ2-1 TRBV6-1 13 - -
CSVEAPGQVKKYF TGCAGCGTTGAAGCTCCGGGACAGGTTAAGAAGTACTTC TRBJ2-7 TRBV29-1 13 - TRBD1
CASSRGQGAGGYTF TGTGCCAGCAGCCGGGGACAGGGGGCTGGCGGCTACACCTTC TRBJ1-2 TRBV7-6 14 - TRBD1
CASSFKGSTNEKLFF TGTGCCAGCAGCTTCAAGGGGTCAACTAATGAAAAACTGTTTTTT TRBJ1-4 TRBV11-2 15 once -
CASSLTGARRGYTF TGTGCCAGCAGCTTGACAGGGGCAAGGCGGGGCTACACCTTC TRBJ1-2 TRBV11-2 14 - TRBD1
CASSPGQNWDTEAFF TGTGCCAGCAGCCCGGGACAGAATTGGGACACTGAAGCTTTCTTT TRBJ1-1 TRBV5-4 15 - TRBD1
CATSRDARGRGGANVLTF TGTGCCACCAGCAGAGATGCCAGGGGGCGAGGTGGTGCCAACGTCCTGACTTTC TRBJ2-6 TRBV15 18 - TRBD1
CASSLVGTGSMWGTEAFF TGTGCCAGCAGTTTAGTGGGGACAGGTTCTATGTGGGGCACTGAAGCTTTCTTT TRBJ1-1 TRBV27 18 - TRBD1
CASSWVTGPGFEYF TGTGCCAGCAGCTGGGTGACAGGCCCAGGTTTTGAGTACTTC TRBJ2-7 TRBV5-6 14 - -
CASSLRDTGELFF TGTGCCAGCAGCCTTCGGGACACCGGGGAGCTGTTTTTT TRBJ2-2 TRBV7-7 13 - -
CASSLGQGRNTEAFF TGCGCCAGCAGCCTGGGACAGGGGAGGAACACTGAAGCTTTCTTT TRBJ1-1 TRBV5-1 15 - TRBD1
CSPPPLNRGIGNYGYTF TGCAGCCCACCCCCCTTGAACAGGGGGATCGGGAACTATGGCTACACCTTC TRBJ1-2 TRBV29-1 17 - TRBD1
CASSPGTRSLWETQYF TGTGCCAGCAGCCCCGGGACTAGGTCTCTCTGGGAGACCCAGTACTTC TRBJ2-5 TRBV2 16 - TRBD2
CATSSPGQARQYF TGTGCCACCAGCAGTCCCGGACAGGCTCGGCAGTATTTT TRBJ2-3 TRBV15 13 - TRBD1
CASSLGSQGIETQYF TGCGCCAGCAGCTTGGGATCGCAGGGCATAGAGACCCAGTACTTC TRBJ2-5 TRBV5-1 15 - -
CASSPLETNYGYTF TGTGCCAGCTCACCTTTGGAGACGAACTATGGCTACACCTTC TRBJ1-2 TRBV18 14 - -
CASSPDRGRADTQYF TGTGCCAGCAGCCCGGACAGGGGGCGGGCAGATACGCAGTATTTT TRBJ2-3 TRBV7-2 15 - TRBD1
CASSHLAGPTDTQYF TGCGCCAGCAGCCACTTAGCGGGGCCCACAGATACGCAGTATTTT TRBJ2-3 TRBV4-1 15 - TRBD2
CASRPATGGPFNEQFF TGTGCCAGCAGACCCGCTACAGGGGGCCCCTTCAATGAGCAGTTCTTC TRBJ2-1 TRBV7-9 16 - TRBD1
CASSEQMAGVGQPQHF TGTGCCAGCAGTGAACAAATGGCAGGGGTCGGTCAGCCCCAGCATTTT TRBJ1-5 TRBV6-1 16 - -
CASSLVGLTANYGYTF TGTGCCAGCAGCTTAGTTGGGCTGACGGCTAACTATGGCTACACCTTC TRBJ1-2 TRBV7-9 16 - -
CASSPRRGRGYNSPLHF TGTGCCAGCAGCCCCAGGCGGGGGAGGGGGTATAATTCACCCCTCCACTTT TRBJ1-6 TRBV5-6 17 - -